This entry features one T cell receptor beta chain sequence. TCRdb's copy holds only in-frame clones and misses some; the assay was immunoSEQ multiplex PCR. The sample lists some 720,000 clones; over 75% were seen once. The CDR3 has 17 residues. The V gene lost 4 bases and the J gene lost 4 bases, with 20 bases spanning the gap. The V gene's germline CDR1 is SGHRS and CDR2 YFSETQ. This entry is derived from a study of shared T cell receptors in the human thymus. The sample also formed part of further work on human thymus T cells. This second study notes: Infants served as donors; they were healthy and Finnish and were having corrective surgery for congenital heart defects. Thymic material originated from resections removed in the course of corrective heart surgery. Gene usage for V and J segments appeared biased in thymic and blood repertoires. Thymic TCR repertoires of unrelated people reportedly overlapped highly.

The V gene is TRBV5-1, the J gene TRBJ2-2; D is perhaps TRBD2 (6 bases). Sequencing input: thymocytes. The source of this sequence is a boy under two years old with a congenital heart defect. The CDR3 loop is CASSPNFILASTGELFF. DNA of the CDR3: TGCGCCAGCAGCCCTAATTTTATCCTAGCGTCCACCGGGGAGCTGTTTTTT.